This TCR beta chain was obtained from a study of beta chain features in type 1 diabetes. Study-wide results and caveats: It was among patients, rather than healthy donors, that naive, central memory and Treg TCRB repertoires appeared more similar. Moderate yet significant TCRB CDR3 shortening was seen in Type 1 diabetes patients in all four CD4+ subsets.

On this clone: Its antigen is currently unknown.

The authors obtained over 98% purity in all sorted populations. Per the germline V gene, CDR1 is MGHRA and CDR2 is YSYEKL. The germline V and J ends were trimmed by 2 bases and 4 bases, with 8 bases remaining between them. CDR3 length: 14 amino acids. The sequenced template was cDNA made from the entire isolated RNA. Produced via immunoSEQ multiplex PCR; TCRdb's table is partial and in-frame only. This table has around 180,000 clones, approximately 7.9% appearing once. The chain has TRBV4-1 and TRBJ2-2; perhaps TRBD1 as D (5 bases). The specimen sequenced was central memory CD4+ T cells from blood. The TCR was taken from a young man with type 1 diabetes. This CDR3 reads CASSQKQVTGELFF. CDR3 sequence (DNA): TGCGCCAGCAGCCAAAAACAGGTCACCGGGGAGCTGTTTTTT.